This T cell receptor (beta chain) was observed in a study of T cell clonality in common variable immunodeficiency. Measured with immunoSEQ multiplex PCR; TCRdb has only the in-frame clones, and not every one. This repertoire lists about 52,000 clones without singletons; about 1.7% sits in the top ten. This CDR3 spans 14 amino acids. Germline-derived CDR1 and CDR2 are SGHVS and FQNEAQ. Study-wide results and caveats: Fewer TCRbeta clones were shared among CVID subjects than controls. TCRbeta clonality was increased in CVID versus healthy controls. In common variable immunodeficiency, TCR beta chains reportedly carried fewer deletions and N-nucleotide insertions. T cell subpopulation sequencing would be needed to explain CVID clonality.

Of note for this clone: Its specificity is not known. The read falls 3 residues short of the CDR3 end, and the missing part is taken from the germline J gene.

This receptor was obtained from a person between 18 and 75 years old in good health. V gene TRBV7-8 combines with J gene TRBJ2-3; perhaps TRBD2 as D (6 bases). Sequencing was performed on peripheral blood mononuclear cells. The covered CDR3 bases are TGTGCCAGCAGCTCCCGGGGGATTGGAGAGACG. Translating gives CASSSRGIGET. The full CDR3 reads CASSSRGIGETQYF.